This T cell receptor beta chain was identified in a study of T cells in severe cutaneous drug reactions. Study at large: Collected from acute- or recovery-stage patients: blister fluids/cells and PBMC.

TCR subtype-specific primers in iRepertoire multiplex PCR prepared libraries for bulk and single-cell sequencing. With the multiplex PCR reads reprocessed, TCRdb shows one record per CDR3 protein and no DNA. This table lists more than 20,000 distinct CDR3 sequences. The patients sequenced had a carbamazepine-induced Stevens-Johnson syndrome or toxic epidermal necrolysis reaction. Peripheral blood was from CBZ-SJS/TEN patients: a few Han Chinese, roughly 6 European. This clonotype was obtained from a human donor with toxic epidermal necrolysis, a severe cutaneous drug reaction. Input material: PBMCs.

The CDR3 is CASSIAGSSTDTQYF. This chain joins TRBV19 and TRBJ2-3; the D gene TCRdb calls, TRBD1, cannot be checked with no DNA. Germline CDR1 reads LNHDA; CDR2 reads SQIVND (reference sequence). The CDR3 extends over 15 amino acids. Based on the CDR3 plus reference TRBV19 and TRBJ2-3, the full variable domain is DGGITQSPKYLFRKEGQNVTLSCEQNLNHDAMYWYRQDPGQGLRLIYYSQIVNDFQKGDIAEGYSVSREKKESFPLTVTSAQKNPTAFYLCASSIAGSSTDTQYFGPGTRLTVL.